The 28 T cell receptor beta chains presented below share a single source sample, sequenced in a study of blood T cells in healthy people across ages (dated by TCRdb to the mid-2010s). Libraries came from 5' RACE. The sample was run on an Illumina HiSeq 2500. The second PCR ran for about 6 to 12 cycles and used a J-beta primer mix along with a sample-barcoded 5' primer. Starting from the raw public reads, TCRdb applied fastp trimming at Q25, assembled clones with MiXCR and retained in-frame beta chains. One record per CDR3 amino acid sequence lists the most common genes and DNA. This sample has 1.5 million to 2 million distinct CDR3 sequences in its table, and about 50% of those were observed once. Of the sample, roughly 2.1% falls within the top ten clones. The sequenced sample was blood. The receptors shown here come from a woman aged 40 to 50 in good health.

This clonotype was recorded once. At one end, the junction sequence differs from germline, possibly due to a read error. The V call is TRBV20-1, the J call TRBJ2-5; 10 bases match TRBD2. Germline CDR1 DFQATT, CDR2 SNEGSKA (reference sequence). The CDR3 is made up of 15 amino acids. CDR3 sequence: CSANILAGDQGTQYF. The CDR3 DNA reads TGCAGTGCTAACATCCTAGCGGGGGATCAAGGGACCCAGTACTTC.

The chain employs TRBV6-2 or TRBV6-3 and TRBJ2-3; 8 bases align to TRBD1. CDR1 MNHEY and CDR2 SVGEGT come from the germline V gene. The V and J ends lost 6 bases and 8 bases, in that order; junction bases with no gene match: 13. The CDR3 has 15 residues. The CDR3 sequence is CASSRPDRAQSTQYF. CDR3 nucleotide sequence: TGTGCCAGCAGCCGCCCGGACAGGGCTCAGAGTACGCAGTATTTT.

The chain has TRBV20-1 and TRBJ2-7; TRBD1 might be the D (7 bases). Germline V gene sequence: CDR1 DFQATT, CDR2 SNEGSKA (reference sequence). V gave up 5 bases and J gave up 6 bases, with 14 bases separating them. This CDR3 is 12 amino acids long. CDR3 in amino acids: CSAPQGGTEQYF. DNA of the CDR3: TGCAGTGCTCCCCAGGGGGGTACCGAGCAGTACTTC.

V usage is TRBV5-1 and J usage is TRBJ2-3, with D perhaps TRBD1 or TRBD2 (6 bases each). V lost 4 bases and J lost 0, with 15 bases in between. This CDR3 is 16 amino acids long. Germline CDR1 and CDR2: SGHRS and YFSETQ. CDR3 residues: CASSPEGGSSTDTQYF. CDR3 nucleotide sequence: TGCGCCAGCAGCCCCGAGGGGGGCTCTAGCACAGATACGCAGTATTTT. Full variable domain (missing parts from reference TRBV5-1 and TRBJ2-3): KAGVTQTPRYLIKTRGQQVTLSCSPISGHRSVSWYQQTPGQGLQFLFEYFSETQRNKGNFPGRFSGRQFSNSRSEMNVSTLELGDSALYLCASSPEGGSSTDTQYFGPGTRLTVL.

V and J are TRBV20-1 and TRBJ1-5; TRBD1 aligns across 9 bases. CDR1 is DFQATT and CDR2 is SNEGSKA in the germline V gene (reference sequence). V shed 0 bases, J shed 6 bases, and the junction held 3 bases outside the gene matches. CDR3 length: 14 residues. The CDR3 here is CSAREGTGLQPQHF. CDR3 sequence (DNA): TGCAGTGCTAGAGAGGGGACAGGGCTTCAGCCCCAGCATTTT.

The V gene is TRBV20-1, the J gene TRBJ1-6; 7 bases line up with TRBD1. In germline, CDR1 is DFQATT, CDR2 SNEGSKA (reference sequence). The V and J ends lost 6 bases and 7 bases, in that order; junction bases with no gene match: 9. The CDR3 has 14 amino acids. The CDR3 DNA reads TGCAGTGCGAGGACGACAGGGAGGAATTCACCCCTCCACTTT. Residues: CSARTTGRNSPLHF.

The rearrangement links TRBV20-1 to TRBJ1-5; weak D call: TRBD1 (5 bases). Between the trimmed V and J ends, which lost 6 bases and 6 bases, there was a span of 15 bases. The CDR3 contains 13 residues. Germline values: CDR1 DFQATT, CDR2 SNEGSKA (reference sequence). The CDR3: CSAGRQQGQPQHF. The CDR3, as DNA: TGCAGTGCCGGAAGACAGCAGGGTCAGCCCCAGCATTTT.

The CDR3 region is CASSYLIAGTGGNTGELFF. The CDR3 DNA follows: TGTGCCAGCAGTTACCTTATAGCCGGGACAGGGGGCAACACCGGGGAGCTGTTTTTT. This chain links TRBV6-5 with TRBJ2-2; TRBD1 agrees at 12 bases. J gave up 2 bases and V 2 bases, and 9 bases lay outside the gene matches. This CDR3 contains 19 residues. Germline-derived CDR1 and CDR2 are MNHEY and SVGAGI.

About this clonotype itself: The junction departs from germline at one end; a sequencing error may be responsible. V is TRBV9 and J is TRBJ2-7, with no clear D. The V gene's germline CDR1 is SGDLS and CDR2 YYNGEE. This CDR3 has 13 residues. The CDR3 reads CVSSVGVTETQYF. The CDR3, as DNA: TGTGTCAGCAGCGTAGGTGTGACGGAGACTCAGTACTTC.

V is TRBV25-1 and J is TRBJ2-5; D is unresolved. V lost 0 bases and J lost 5, with 7 bases in between. The CDR3 is 13 amino acids. CDR1 is MGHDK and CDR2 is SYGVNS in the germline V gene. CDR3 residues: CASSEYNPETQYF. The CDR3 DNA reads TGTGCCAGCAGTGAATATAATCCGGAGACCCAGTACTTC.

This clonotype was found a few times. The V gene is TRBV11-2, the J gene TRBJ2-5, with D possibly TRBD2 on 7 matching bases. Germline V gene lookup returns CDR1 SGHAT and CDR2 FQNNGV. The CDR3 consists of 19 residues. The ends were cut back, 1 base at V and 3 bases at J, with 24 bases in the middle. The CDR3 loop reads CASSLVAIVRAGTKETQYF. The DNA of the CDR3 is TGTGCCAGCAGCTTAGTAGCGATCGTCAGAGCGGGGACAAAAGAGACCCAGTACTTC.

This clonotype occurred a few times. The chain employs TRBV10-3 and TRBJ2-7, with unresolved D. V was trimmed by 0 bases and J by 3 bases, leaving 9 bases between them. Germline V gene sequence: CDR1 ENHRY, CDR2 SYGVKD. The CDR3 consists of 14 residues. CDR3 DNA: TGTGCCATCAGTGAGTCGACTTCGGGCTACGAGCAGTACTTC. Translated: CAISESTSGYEQYF.

This clonotype appeared a few times. This rearrangement joins TRBV29-1 to TRBJ2-1; tentative D call: TRBD1 (6 bases). CDR1 and CDR2 (germline): SQVTM, ANQGSEA. The CDR3 totals 14 residues. Trimming pared 3 bases from V and 4 bases from J, leaving 13 bases between. The CDR3 DNA sequence: TGCAGCGTTGAGCTGGGGCAGGGGTACAATGAGCAGTTCTTC. It yields the protein CSVELGQGYNEQFF.

This clonotype was seen a few times. CDR3 nucleotides: TGTGCCAGCAGTTCAGTACAGGGTTATGGCTACACCTTC. It specifies CASSSVQGYGYTF. The chain couples TRBV27 to TRBJ1-2; possibly TRBD1 for D (6 bases). CDR3 length equals 13 residues. Per the germline V gene, CDR1 is MNHEY and CDR2 is SMNVEV (reference sequence). The V and J ends lost 4 bases and 5 bases respectively, with 11 bases between them.

This clonotype was seen more than once but under ten times. The rearrangement joins TRBV5-1 to TRBJ2-7; D is unclear. The CDR3 length is 14 residues. V was pared by 1 base and J by 4 bases, with 12 bases between. CDR1 SGHRS and CDR2 YFSETQ come from the germline V gene. The CDR3 DNA sequence: TGCGCCAGCAGCTTGTCGACTCCCTTTTACGAGCAGTACTTC. It yields the protein CASSLSTPFYEQYF.

The chain has TRBV7-9 and TRBJ2-2; 7 bases align to TRBD1. The CDR3 loop spans 17 amino acids. Trimming cost V 7 bases and J 0 bases; bases outside gene matches: 11. Germline V gives CDR1 SEHNR, CDR2 FQNEAQ (reference sequence). The CDR3 sequence: CASTVDRDRANTGELFF. The CDR3 DNA reads as TGTGCCAGCACCGTCGATAGGGACAGAGCGAACACCGGGGAGCTGTTTTTT.

To note about this clonotype: Compared with germline, one end of the junction differs, possibly owing to a read error. The chain employs TRBV12-5 and TRBJ1-5; D call uncertain. CDR1 is LGHNT, CDR2 FRNRAP, per germline. CDR3 size: 13 residues. CDR3: CASGRNSNQPQHF. In DNA form, the CDR3 reads TGCGCTAGTGGTCGGAATAGCAATCAGCCCCAGCATTTT.

The chain has TRBV29-1 and TRBJ2-4, with 8 bases lining up with TRBD1. The better agreement between TRBJ2-5 and the DNA end casts doubt on the J call. From germline, CDR1 is SQVTM and CDR2 ANQGSEA. This CDR3 spans 14 amino acids. CDR3 coding DNA: TGCAGCGTTGAAGTGCAGGGGGCCTGGGGGACCCAGTACTTC. It yields the protein CSVEVQGAWGTQYF.

CDR3 region: CSARQLAGGYNEQFF. The CDR3 nucleotides are TGCAGTGCTCGTCAACTAGCGGGGGGATACAATGAGCAGTTCTTC. The chain uses TRBV20-1 and TRBJ2-1; 12 bases map to TRBD2. The CDR3 contains 15 residues. With 5 bases clipped from V and 4 bases from J, the junction kept 6 bases outside the gene matches. Germline CDR1 is DFQATT and CDR2 is SNEGSKA (reference sequence).

This clonotype was found many times. V usage is TRBV29-1 and J usage is TRBJ2-7; no firm D call. The CDR3 sequence is 13 residues long. Germline V CDR1 and CDR2: SQVTM, ANQGSEA. V dropped 4 bases and J dropped 1 base, with 11 bases sitting between them. CDR3 amino acids: CSVGQALSYEQYF. The DNA of the CDR3 is TGCAGCGTTGGGCAGGCCCTATCCTACGAGCAGTACTTC.

The chain employs TRBV6-2 or TRBV6-3 and TRBJ2-1; 13 bases align to TRBD2. CDR3 size: 17 residues. The V gene's germline CDR1 is MNHEY and CDR2 SVGEGT. Trimming took 4 bases from V and 7 from J; bases not matched to a gene: 10. The CDR3 nucleotides read TGTGCCAGCAGTTCCTCTCGACTAGCGGGGGGCGGTAATGAGCAGTTCTTC. Amino acids: CASSSSRLAGGGNEQFF.

The chain has TRBV29-1 and TRBJ2-3; possibly TRBD2 for D (5 bases). CDR3 length: 13 residues. V was pared by 7 bases and J by 2 bases, with 13 bases between. Looked up from germline, CDR1 is SQVTM and CDR2 is ANQGSEA. In nucleotides, the CDR3 is TGCAGCGCCGTACCCGGGGTCACAGATACGCAGTATTTT. Its translation is CSAVPGVTDTQYF.

This clonotype was found a few times. This chain joins TRBV20-1 and TRBJ2-7, with a possible D match to TRBD1 (5 bases). The CDR3 loop spans 14 amino acids. Germline V gene sequence: CDR1 DFQATT, CDR2 SNEGSKA (reference sequence). Trimming stripped 3 bases from V and 1 base from J, with 13 bases between. CDR3 sequence (DNA): TGCAGTGCTAGTCCGCAGGGCCGATCCTACGAGCAGTACTTC. Its translation: CSASPQGRSYEQYF.

This chain uses TRBV28 with TRBJ2-7; TRBD2 is a possible D gene (7 bases). The J call could be wrong; TRBJ2-5 is a better fit for the DNA end. Per germline, CDR1 MDHEN and CDR2 SYDVKM. The CDR3 length is 13 residues. CDR3 DNA: TGTGCCATCAGCGCGGGGGCCTCGGAGACCCAGTACTTC. This encodes CAISAGASETQYF.

This chain connects TRBV6-1 to TRBJ2-3, with 9 bases identical to TRBD2. Germline-derived CDR1 and CDR2 are MNHNS and SASEGT. This CDR3 is 16 amino acids long. V gave up 8 bases and J gave up 1 base; unmatched junction bases: 10. The CDR3 protein is CASLLAGPGGTDTQYF. CDR3 sequence (DNA): TGTGCCAGCCTCCTAGCGGGGCCTGGTGGCACAGATACGCAGTATTTT.

Only a few counts were recorded for this clonotype. V and J are TRBV7-8 and TRBJ2-5; 7 bases fit TRBD1. The V gene end was trimmed by 2 bases and the J gene end by 4 bases; junction bases not matched to a gene: 10. This CDR3 contains 16 residues. Per the germline V gene, CDR1 is SGHVS and CDR2 is FQNEAQ. The CDR3 reads CASSLSVKGARETQYF. In DNA form, the CDR3 reads TGTGCCAGCAGCTTAAGTGTAAAGGGGGCGAGAGAGACCCAGTACTTC.

The rearrangement uses TRBV20-1 and TRBJ2-5; D is ambiguous. Germline assignment: CDR1 DFQATT and CDR2 SNEGSKA (reference sequence). This CDR3 comprises 17 residues. Trimming left V 6 bases short and J 5 bases short, with 28 bases between. CDR3 amino acids: CSASEIGGSSRGETQYF. In nucleotides, the CDR3 is TGCAGTGCCTCAGAGATCGGTGGTAGCTCACGTGGGGAGACCCAGTACTTC.

The chain carries TRBV11-3 and TRBJ2-1; possible D gene TRBD2, 7 bases. CDR1 SGHNT and CDR2 YENEEA come from the germline V gene. The CDR3 has 18 residues. Trimming left V 1 base short and J 0 bases short, with 16 bases between. CDR3 sequence: CASSLGRGAKSSYNEQFF. The CDR3 DNA is TGTGCCAGCAGCTTAGGCCGGGGGGCAAAGAGCTCCTACAATGAGCAGTTCTTC.